This TCR beta chain was recorded in a study of cytomegalovirus exposure and HLA in healthy donors. Study-level background: In terms of ancestry, the Caucasian-associated cluster contained roughly 81% of the approximately 430 genotyped donors.

Turning to this clone: Antigen unknown.

Study-wide findings and caveats: A later examination showed that TCR association rates differed by HLA locus, with DRB1 most and HLA-C fewest.

The PCR employed 60 Vbeta primers together with 13 Jbeta primers. TCRdb's table, derived via immunoSEQ multiplex PCR, lists solely in-frame clones and lacks some. Among under 150,000 clones listed, 75% to 85% were seen once. V was clipped by 5 bases and J by 0 bases; unmatched bases: 8. The CDR3 totals 18 residues. Per the germline V gene, CDR1 is SGHTA and CDR2 is FQGTGA. The chain uses TRBV7-3 and TRBJ2-6, with 9 bases fitting TRBD1. The TCR comes from a woman in her forties or fifties in good health and CMV-seropositive. Sequencing input: PBMCs. The CDR3 DNA is TGTGCCAGCAGCCCTCAGACAGGGGGGGGCTCTGGGGCCAACGTCCTGACTTTC. Protein sequence: CASSPQTGGGSGANVLTF. Together with reference TRBV7-3 and TRBJ2-6, the CDR3 gives the full variable domain: GAGVSQTPSNKVTEKGKYVELRCDPISGHTALYWYRQSLGQGPEFLIYFQGTGAADDSGLPNDRFFAVRPEGSVSTLKIQRTERGDSAVYLCASSPQTGGGSGANVLTFGAGSRLTVL.